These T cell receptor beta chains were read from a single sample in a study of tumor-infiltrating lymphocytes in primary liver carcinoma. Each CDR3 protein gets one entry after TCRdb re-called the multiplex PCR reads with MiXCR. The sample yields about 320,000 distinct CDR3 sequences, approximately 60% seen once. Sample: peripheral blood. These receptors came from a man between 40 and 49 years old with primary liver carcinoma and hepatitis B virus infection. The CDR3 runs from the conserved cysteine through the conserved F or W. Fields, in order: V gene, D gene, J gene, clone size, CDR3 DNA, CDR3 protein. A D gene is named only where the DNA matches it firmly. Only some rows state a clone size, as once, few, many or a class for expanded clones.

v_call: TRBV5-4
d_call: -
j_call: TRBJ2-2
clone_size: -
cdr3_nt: TGTGCCAGCAGTCCGGGTGGGGCGGTCGGCACCGGGGAGCTGTTTTTT
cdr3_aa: CASSPGGAVGTGELFF

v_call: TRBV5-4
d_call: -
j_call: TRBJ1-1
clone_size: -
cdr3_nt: TGTGCCAGCAGCTTACACAACGAGGAAGCTTTCTTT
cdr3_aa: CASSLHNEEAFF

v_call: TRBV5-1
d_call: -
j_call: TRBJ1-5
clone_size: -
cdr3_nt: TGCGTCAGCAGCTCAGCAGGTCCCCAGAAGGTTGGACAGCGACCCAATCAGCCCCAGCATTTT
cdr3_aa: CVSSSAGPQKVGQRPNQPQHF

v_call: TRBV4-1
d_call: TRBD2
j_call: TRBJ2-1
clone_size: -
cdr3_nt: TGCGCCAGCAACCAAGGGACGAGCGGGAGTCGCTACAATGAGCAGTTCTTC
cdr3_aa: CASNQGTSGSRYNEQFF

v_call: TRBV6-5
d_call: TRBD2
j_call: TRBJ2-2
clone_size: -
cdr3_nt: TGTGCCAGCAGACGCGTGATCGGGACTAGCGCCGGCGAGCTGTTTTTT
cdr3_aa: CASRRVIGTSAGELFF

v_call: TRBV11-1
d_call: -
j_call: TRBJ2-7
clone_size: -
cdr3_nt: TGTGCCAGCAGCTTACACAGGAACTTCTACGAGCAGTATTTC
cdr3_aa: CASSLHRNFYEQYF

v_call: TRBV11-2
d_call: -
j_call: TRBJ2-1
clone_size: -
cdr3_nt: TGTGCCAGCAGCTTAGCCGCCGGGGCCTGTGAGCAGTTCTTC
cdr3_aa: CASSLAAGACEQFF

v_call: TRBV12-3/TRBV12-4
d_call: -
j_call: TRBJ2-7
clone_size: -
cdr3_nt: TGTGTGAGCAGTTTAGGCCTAGCGCGATCCTACGAGCAGTACTTC
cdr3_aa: CVSSLGLARSYEQYF

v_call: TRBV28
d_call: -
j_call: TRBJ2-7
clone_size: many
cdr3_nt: TGTGCCAGCAGTGGACGACGTCAGCAGTACTTC
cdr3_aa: CASSGRRQQYF

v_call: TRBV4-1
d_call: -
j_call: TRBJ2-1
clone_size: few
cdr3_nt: TGCGCCAGCAGCCATGCCTCTCCGAGTGAGCAGTTCTTC
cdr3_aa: CASSHASPSEQFF

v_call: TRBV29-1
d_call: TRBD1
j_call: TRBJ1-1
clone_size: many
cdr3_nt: TGCAGCGTTGGGGCAGGGGGCCTGAACACTGAAGCTTTCTTT
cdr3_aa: CSVGAGGLNTEAFF

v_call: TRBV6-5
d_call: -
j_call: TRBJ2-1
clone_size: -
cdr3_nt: TGTGCCAGCAGCCCAGGATTAGCGGACTTCAATGAGCAGTTCTTC
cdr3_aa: CASSPGLADFNEQFF

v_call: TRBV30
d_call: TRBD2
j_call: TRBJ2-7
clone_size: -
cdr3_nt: TGTGCCTGGACCCCCGGTGGCGTAGCGGGGGAGTACTTC
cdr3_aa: CAWTPGGVAGEYF

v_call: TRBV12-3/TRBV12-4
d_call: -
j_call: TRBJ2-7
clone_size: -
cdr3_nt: TGTGCCAGCAGTTTGCAGGGAGGATCCTACGAGCAGAACTTC
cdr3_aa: CASSLQGGSYEQNF

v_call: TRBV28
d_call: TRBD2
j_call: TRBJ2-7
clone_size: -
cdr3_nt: TGTGCCAGCAGTCCCCTCGCGGGAGCCACCTACGAGCAGTACTTC
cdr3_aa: CASSPLAGATYEQYF

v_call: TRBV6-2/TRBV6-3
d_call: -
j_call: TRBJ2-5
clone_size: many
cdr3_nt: TGTGCCAGCAGTTACCCCCCCCGACAAGAGACCCAGTACTTC
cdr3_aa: CASSYPPRQETQYF

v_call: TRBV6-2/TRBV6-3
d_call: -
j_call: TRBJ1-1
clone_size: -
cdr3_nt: TGTGCCAGCAACCAGAGCGCTGAAGCTTTCTTT
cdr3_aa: CASNQSAEAFF

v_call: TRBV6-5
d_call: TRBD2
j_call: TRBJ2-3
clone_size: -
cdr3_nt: TGTGCCAGCAGTTACGGGGCTAGCGGGAAAGATACGCAGTATTTT
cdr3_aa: CASSYGASGKDTQYF

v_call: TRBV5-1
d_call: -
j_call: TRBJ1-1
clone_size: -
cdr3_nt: TGCGCCAGCAGCTTGGGACACTACACTGAAGCTTTCTTT
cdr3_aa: CASSLGHYTEAFF

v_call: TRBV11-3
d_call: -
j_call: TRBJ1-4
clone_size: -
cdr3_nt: TGTGCCAGCAGCTTAGATCGACCTGCAACTAATGAAAAACTGTTTTTT
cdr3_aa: CASSLDRPATNEKLFF

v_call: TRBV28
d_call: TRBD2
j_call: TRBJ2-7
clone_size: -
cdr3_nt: TGTGCCAGCAGTTTTCGGCGGGAGCTCAGCGAGCAGTACTTC
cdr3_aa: CASSFRRELSEQYF

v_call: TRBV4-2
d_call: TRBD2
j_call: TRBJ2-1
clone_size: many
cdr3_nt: TGTGCCAGCAGCCAAGTAGCGGGAGGGCAACATGAGCAGTTCTTC
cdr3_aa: CASSQVAGGQHEQFF

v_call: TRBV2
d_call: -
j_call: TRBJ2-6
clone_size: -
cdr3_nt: TGTGCCAGCAGTGAAGAGGGCTCCTCTGGGGCCAACGTCCTGACTTTC
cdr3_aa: CASSEEGSSGANVLTF

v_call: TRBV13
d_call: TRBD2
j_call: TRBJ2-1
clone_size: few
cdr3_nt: TGTGCCAGCAGCTTGGTAGCGGGAGGCCACAATGAGCAGTTCTTC
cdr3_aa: CASSLVAGGHNEQFF